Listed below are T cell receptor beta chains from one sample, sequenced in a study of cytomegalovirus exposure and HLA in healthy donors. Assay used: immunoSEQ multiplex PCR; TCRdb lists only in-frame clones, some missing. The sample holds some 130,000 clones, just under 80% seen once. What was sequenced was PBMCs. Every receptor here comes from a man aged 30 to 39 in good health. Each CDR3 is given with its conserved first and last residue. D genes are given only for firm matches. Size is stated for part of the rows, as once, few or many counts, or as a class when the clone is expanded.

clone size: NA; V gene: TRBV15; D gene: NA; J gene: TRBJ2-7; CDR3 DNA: TGTGCCACCAGCACTTTAGCGGAGAGCTACGAGCAGTACTTC; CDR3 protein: CATSTLAESYEQYF
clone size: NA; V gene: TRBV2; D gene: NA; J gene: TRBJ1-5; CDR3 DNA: TGTGCCAGCAGGCAGAACGTGGGCAATCAGCCCCAGCATTTT; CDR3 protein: CASRQNVGNQPQHF
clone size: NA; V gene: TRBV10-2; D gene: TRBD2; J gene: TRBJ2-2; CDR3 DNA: TGCGCCAGCAGAGCCGGGACTAGCGGGAGGCCGGGCACCGGGGAGCTGTTTTTT; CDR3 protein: CASRAGTSGRPGTGELFF
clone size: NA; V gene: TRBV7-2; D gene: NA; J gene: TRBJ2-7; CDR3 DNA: TGTGCCAGCAGCCGAGACTTTGTCAGCTCCTACGAGCAGTACTTC; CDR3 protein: CASSRDFVSSYEQYF
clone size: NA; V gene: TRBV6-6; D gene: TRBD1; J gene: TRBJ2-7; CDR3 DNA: TGTGCCAGCAGTTACTCGGGGACAGGGAGCTCCTACGAGCAGTACTTC; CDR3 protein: CASSYSGTGSSYEQYF
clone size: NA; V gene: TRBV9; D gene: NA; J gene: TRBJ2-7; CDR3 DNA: TGTGCCAGCAGCGTAAGTGGTGGCGGAGCCTACGAGCAGTACTTC; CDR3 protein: CASSVSGGGAYEQYF
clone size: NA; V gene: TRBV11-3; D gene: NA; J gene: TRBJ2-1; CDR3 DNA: TGTGCCAGCAGCTTAGGGCGGGATAGCGATGAGCAGTTCTTC; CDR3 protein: CASSLGRDSDEQFF
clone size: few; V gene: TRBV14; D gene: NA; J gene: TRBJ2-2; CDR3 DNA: TGTGCCAGCAGCCAAGTCGGAGGCGTCACCGGGGAGCTGTTTTTT; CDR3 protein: CASSQVGGVTGELFF
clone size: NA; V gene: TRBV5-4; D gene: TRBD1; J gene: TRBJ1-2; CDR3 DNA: TGTGCCAGCAGCTCAGGGGGACAGGGCTTAGGAGGACGCTATGGCTACACCTTC; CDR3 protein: CASSSGGQGLGGRYGYTF
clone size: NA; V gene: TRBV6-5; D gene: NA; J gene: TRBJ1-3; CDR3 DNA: TGTGCCAGCAGCCTGGGGGGAAGTGGAAACACCATATATTTT; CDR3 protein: CASSLGGSGNTIYF
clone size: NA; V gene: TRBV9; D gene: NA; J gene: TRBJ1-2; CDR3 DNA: TGTGCCAGCAGCGTAGGACTGGGGGGTGACTATGGCTACACCTTC; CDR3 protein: CASSVGLGGDYGYTF
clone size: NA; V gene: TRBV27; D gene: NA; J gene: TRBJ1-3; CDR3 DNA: TGTGCCAGCAGTGCTACAGGGCTCCCTGGAAACACCATATATTTT; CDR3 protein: CASSATGLPGNTIYF
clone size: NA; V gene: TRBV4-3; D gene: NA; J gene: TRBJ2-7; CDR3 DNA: TGCGCCAGCAGCCAAGATGCGGGACTCTCCTACGAGCAGTACTTC; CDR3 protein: CASSQDAGLSYEQYF
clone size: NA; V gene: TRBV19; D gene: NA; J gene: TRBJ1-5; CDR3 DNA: TGTGCCAGTAGTAACCGTCCGGACAAGGGGGATCAGCCCCAGCATTTT; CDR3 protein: CASSNRPDKGDQPQHF
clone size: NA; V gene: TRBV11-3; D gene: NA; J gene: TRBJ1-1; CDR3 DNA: TGTGCCAGCAGCCTAGGGCGGGTGGACACTGAAGCTTTCTTT; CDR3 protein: CASSLGRVDTEAFF
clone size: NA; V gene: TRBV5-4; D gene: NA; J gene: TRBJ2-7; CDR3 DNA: TGTGCCAGCAGCCCCGGGGACTCTTACGAGCAGTACTTC; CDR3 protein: CASSPGDSYEQYF